This T cell receptor beta chain was captured by sequencing in a study of T cell responses to AZD1222 COVID-19 vaccine. General study results and limits: All repertoire sampling was performed exclusively after the peak T cell response. Vaccine-associated CD4 TCRs spanned spike, dominant at 160-218 and 743-854. Clonal diversity may have been underestimated in mostly white British donors. Nearly half of spike-specific TCRs reportedly target variant regions that are unmutated in the B.1.351 and B.1.1.7 variants.

This table comes from immunoSEQ multiplex PCR, and its TCRdb copy is limited to in-frame clones, with some not included. In the table there are 95,000 to 150,000 clones, around 89% of which are singletons. Worth noting for this clone: The antigen remains unidentified.

The length of the CDR3 is 15 residues. Looked up from germline, CDR1 is SGHRS and CDR2 is YFSETQ. V lost 1 base, J lost 4 bases, and 14 bases lay in between. The sample here was peripheral blood, taken on day 0 of MenACWY control vaccination. This rearrangement joins TRBV5-1 to TRBJ1-2; the D gene is possibly TRBD1 (5 bases). The source is an adult in good health. CDR3 sequence (DNA): TGCGCCAGCAGCTTGTGGGGCAGGGATAGCTATGGCTACACCTTC. Residues: CASSLWGRDSYGYTF.